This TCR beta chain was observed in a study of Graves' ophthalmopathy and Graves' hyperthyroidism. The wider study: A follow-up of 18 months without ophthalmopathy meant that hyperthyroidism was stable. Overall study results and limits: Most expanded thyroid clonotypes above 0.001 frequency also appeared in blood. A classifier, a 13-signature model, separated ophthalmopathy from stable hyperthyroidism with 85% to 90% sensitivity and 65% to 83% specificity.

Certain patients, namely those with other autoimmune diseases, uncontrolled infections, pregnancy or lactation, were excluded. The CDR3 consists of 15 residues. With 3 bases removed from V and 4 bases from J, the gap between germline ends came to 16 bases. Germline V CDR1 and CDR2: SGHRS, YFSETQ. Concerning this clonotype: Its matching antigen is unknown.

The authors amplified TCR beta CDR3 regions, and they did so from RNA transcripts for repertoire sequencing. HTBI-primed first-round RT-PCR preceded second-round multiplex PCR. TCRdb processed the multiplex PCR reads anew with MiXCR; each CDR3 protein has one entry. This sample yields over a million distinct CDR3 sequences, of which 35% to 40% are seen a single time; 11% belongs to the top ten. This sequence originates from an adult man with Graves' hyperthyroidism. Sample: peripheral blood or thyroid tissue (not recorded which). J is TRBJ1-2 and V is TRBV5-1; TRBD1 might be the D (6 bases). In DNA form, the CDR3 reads TGCGCCAGCAGCTGGACCGGGGGCACTGGCTATGGCTACACCTTC. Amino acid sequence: CASSWTGGTGYGYTF.